Below, 13 T cell receptor beta chains from the same sample are listed, as sequenced in a study of beta chain features in type 1 diabetes. Expressed TCRB transcripts got sequenced, as all isolated RNA was reverse transcribed. Clones were sequenced by immunoSEQ multiplex PCR, and TCRdb holds only the in-frame ones, with some missing. The table includes roughly 240,000 clones, roughly 13% detected once. The sample consisted of naive CD4+ T cells from blood. These receptors all come from a middle-aged woman in good health.

This clone was picked up a small number of times. The chain recombines TRBV18 with TRBJ2-7; no reliable D call. Germline CDR1 is KGHSH and CDR2 is LQKENI. The CDR3 runs 13 residues. V lost 3 bases, J lost 9 bases, and 15 bases lay in between. CDR3 protein: CASSPANRFGQYF. DNA of the CDR3: TGTGCCAGCTCACCTGCCAACAGATTTGGGCAGTACTTC.

This clone was seen a few times. V is TRBV11-2 and J is TRBJ2-7; D uncertain. The CDR3 spans 12 residues. In germline, CDR1 is SGHAT, CDR2 FQNNGV. V dropped 2 bases and J dropped 3 bases, with 5 bases sitting between them. The CDR3 sequence: CASSLLGYEQYF. DNA of the CDR3: TGTGCCAGCAGCTTACTAGGCTACGAGCAGTACTTC. The variable domain in full, with the rest retrieved from reference TRBV11-2 and TRBJ2-7, is EAGVAQSPRYKIIEKRQSVAFWCNPISGHATLYWYQQILGQGPKLLIQFQNNGVVDDSQLPKDRFSAERLKGVDSTLKIQPAKLEDSAVYLCASSLLGYEQYFGPGTRLTVT.

This clone was counted only a few times. The rearrangement uses TRBV4-1 and TRBJ2-5, with TRBD2 matching 7 bases. Per the germline V gene, CDR1 is MGHRA and CDR2 is YSYEKL. The CDR3 extends over 17 amino acids. The V gene end was trimmed by 4 bases and the J gene end by 1 base; junction bases not matched to a gene: 12. In nucleotides, the CDR3 is TGCGCCAGCAGCCGAGTAAACCTGGGACTATTCCAAGAGACCCAGTACTTC. Translated, it gives CASSRVNLGLFQETQYF.

This clone was seen only a few times. The J gene is TRBJ2-3, the V gene TRBV18; D is possibly TRBD1 (6 bases). This CDR3 region has 13 residues. Germline loops: CDR1 KGHSH, CDR2 LQKENI. The ends were cut back, 4 bases at V and 4 bases at J, with 9 bases in the middle. The CDR3 sequence: CASSQGVADTQYF. The DNA for the CDR3 is TGTGCCAGCTCACAGGGGGTCGCAGATACGCAGTATTTT. Using reference TRBV18 and TRBJ2-3 for the parts outside the CDR3, the full variable domain is NAGVMQNPRHLVRRRGQEARLRCSPMKGHSHVYWYRQLPEEGLKFMVYLQKENIIDESGMPKERFSAEFPKEGPSILRIQQVVRGDSAAYFCASSQGVADTQYFGPGTRLTVL.

This clone was seen a handful of times. The chain combines TRBV19 with TRBJ1-2, with TRBD1 identical over 8 bases. The germline gives CDR1 LNHDA, CDR2 SQIVND (reference sequence). V shed 7 bases and J 0 bases; nucleotides not matched to a gene: 7. The CDR3 is 15 amino acids. The CDR3 loop reads CASTPWTGTNYGYTF. In nucleotides, the CDR3 is TGTGCCAGTACCCCCTGGACAGGGACTAACTATGGCTACACCTTC.

This chain uses TRBV27 with TRBJ2-3; D is perhaps TRBD2 (6 bases). Between the trimmed V and J ends, which lost 1 base and 1 base, there was a span of 9 bases. This CDR3 contains 15 residues. Germline V gene data show CDR1 as MNHEY and CDR2 as SMNVEV (reference sequence). DNA for the CDR3: TGTGCCAGCAGTTTATTTAGCGGACGCACAGATACGCAGTATTTT. Translation: CASSLFSGRTDTQYF.

V and J are TRBV27 and TRBJ1-1; D ambiguous. Trimming cost V 1 base and J 5 bases, with 14 bases left between them. The germline V gene encodes CDR1 MNHEY and CDR2 SMNVEV (reference sequence). The CDR3 sequence is 15 residues long. CDR3 bases: TGTGCCAGCAGTTTATGGGGTGAGGGTGGGACTGAAGCTTTCTTT. Residues: CASSLWGEGGTEAFF.

This clone was detected only a few times. This CDR3 reads CASSFMGGETQYF. The CDR3, as DNA: TGTGCCAGCAGCTTTATGGGGGGAGAGACCCAGTACTTC. The chain has TRBV7-2 and TRBJ2-5, with D perhaps matching TRBD2 (6 bases). The CDR3 length is 13 residues. With 3 bases removed from V and 4 bases from J, the gap between germline ends came to 9 bases. The germline V gene has CDR1 SGHTA and CDR2 FQGNSA.

The chain is built from TRBV2 and TRBJ1-5; D gene uncertain. Germline CDR1 and CDR2: SNHLY and FYNNEI. CDR3 length: 13 residues. V lost 3 bases, J lost 7 bases, and 10 bases lay in between. CDR3 DNA: TGTGCCAGCAGTGAGTTTTCGGGGCAGCCCCAGCATTTT. It encodes CASSEFSGQPQHF. Looking up the rest from reference TRBV2 and TRBJ1-5 gives the full variable domain: EPEVTQTPSHQVTQMGQEVILRCVPISNHLYFYWYRQILGQKVEFLVSFYNNEISEKSEIFDDQFSVERPDGSNFTLKIRSTKLEDSAMYFCASSEFSGQPQHFGDGTRLSIL.

The V call is TRBV18, the J call TRBJ1-1; D gene ambiguous. Germline V gene sequence: CDR1 KGHSH, CDR2 LQKENI. This CDR3 contains 14 residues. V lost 6 bases and J lost 5, with 16 bases in between. The CDR3 protein is CASSLPGIATEAFF. The CDR3 DNA sequence: TGTGCCAGCTCGCTCCCGGGGATAGCAACTGAAGCTTTCTTT. The full variable domain, in which reference TRBV18 and TRBJ1-1 provide the parts outside the CDR3, is NAGVMQNPRHLVRRRGQEARLRCSPMKGHSHVYWYRQLPEEGLKFMVYLQKENIIDESGMPKERFSAEFPKEGPSILRIQQVVRGDSAAYFCASSLPGIATEAFFGQGTRLTVV.

The V gene is TRBV7-2, the J gene TRBJ1-5, with 7 bases identical to TRBD1. V shed 4 bases, J shed 12 bases, and the junction held 3 bases outside the gene matches. Germline loops: CDR1 SGHTA, CDR2 FQGNSA. The CDR3 sequence is 11 residues long. In DNA, the CDR3 is TGTGCCAGCAGCTATGGGACAGTCCAGCATTTT. Protein product: CASSYGTVQHF.

The chain combines TRBV6-1 with TRBJ1-1; 7 bases are shared with TRBD1. This CDR3 has 16 residues. Trimming cost V 4 bases and J 4 bases; bases outside gene matches: 12. The germline CDR1 and CDR2 sequences are MNHNS and SASEGT. CDR3 nucleotide sequence: TGTGCCAGCAGTGTCGGGACAGTTACTAGAATCACTGAAGCTTTCTTT. Protein sequence: CASSVGTVTRITEAFF.

This clone has more than one count but fewer than ten. This sample also contains other DNA sequences that code for the same CDR3. This chain links TRBV2 with TRBJ1-1; a possible D gene is TRBD1 (6 bases). Trimming cost V 1 base and J 3 bases, with 9 bases left between them. The CDR3 runs 14 residues. Germline V gene lookup returns CDR1 SNHLY and CDR2 FYNNEI. In DNA, the CDR3 is TGTGCCAGCAGTGAAGGGCAGGGGTACACTGAAGCTTTCTTT. Translation gives CASSEGQGYTEAFF. The full variable domain, its missing parts supplied by reference TRBV2 and TRBJ1-1, is EPEVTQTPSHQVTQMGQEVILRCVPISNHLYFYWYRQILGQKVEFLVSFYNNEISEKSEIFDDQFSVERPDGSNFTLKIRSTKLEDSAMYFCASSEGQGYTEAFFGQGTRLTVV.